The T cell receptor (beta chain) described here comes from a study of graft-versus-host responses after intestinal transplantation (dated by TCRdb to the early 2020s). Notes on the research overall: Multivisceral, liver-intestinal, or isolated intestinal transplants were received by the recipients. The cohort enrolled about two dozen intestinal transplant recipients, one of whom was a retransplant, and a few patients without pretransplant specimens were excluded. A peak of at least 4% donor T cells among recipient peripheral blood mononuclear cells was the definition used for donor T cell macrochimerism. Bulk TCR-beta CDR3 sequencing was used to track graft-versus-host and host-versus-graft alloreactive T cell clones in the graft, circulation and bone marrow after intestinal transplantation. Every recipient was given anti-thymocyte globulin induction, then maintenance tacrolimus and steroids for about three years. Alloreactive clones were identified by sequencing pre-transplant mixed lymphocyte reaction products and comparing them with unstimulated pre-transplant donor and recipient T cells. Rather than being sequenced by the commercial service, samples from a few later patients were sequenced in-house on an Illumina MiSeq and processed with MiXCR.

Overall study results and their limits: The conclusions were limited by the relatively low number and heterogeneity of the intestinal transplant patients. Early after transplant, declines in HvG clones were associated with peak levels of circulating GvH clones. In patients with donor T cell macrochimerism, the allografts had high GvH to HvG T cell clonal ratios. GvH clones were found in recipient bone marrow, and some of the GvH clones appeared earlier in ileal mucosa or blood, which is consistent with an intestinal mucosal origin.

The CDR1 and CDR2 encoded by the germline V gene (reference sequence) are MNHEY and SMNVEV. The CDR3 measures 15 amino acids from cysteine to phenylalanine. Here the CDR3 DNA is all that survives: 45 bases in frame from base 1. The germline V and J ends show losses of 1 base and 3 bases respectively, and no gene match explains 4 bases of the junction. This specimen's time point label, interpreted: cells obtained before transplantation from donor or recipient. In mixed lymphocyte reactions, roughly 200,000 CFSE-labeled pre-transplant responders were plated with roughly 200,000 irradiated violet-dye-labeled stimulators and cultured for 5 to 6 days. Proliferating CD3+CD4+CFSE-low and CD3+CD8+CFSE-low responder cells were FACS-sorted on a BD Influx sorter after the mixed lymphocyte reaction. This clone was observed a handful of times. Base qualities are missing; no much larger clone stands one base away.

The library was prepared using the immunoSEQ multiplex PCR assay. In most patients, genomic DNA was isolated using the Qiagen DNeasy Blood and Tissue Kit and sent frozen to Adaptive Biotechnologies for TCR sequencing. For most patients, genomic DNA was subjected to high-throughput TCR-beta CDR3 sequencing by Adaptive Biotechnologies. As for how the authors treated the data: TCR sequencing data were retrieved from Adaptive's ImmunoSEQ software for around 20 patients, whereas three other patients were processed with MiXCR and VDJtools. To correct CD4 versus CD8 sorting errors, any sequence found in both subsets at a frequency ratio below 5:1 was removed. CDR3 nucleotide sequences shared between donor and recipient were removed because the origin of such sequences could not be assigned. Alloreactive clones required at least 2-fold expansion over unstimulated cells and minimum CFSE-low frequency of 0.002% (template counts) or 0.001% (read counts). A clone was considered mappable if detected in the sequenced pre-transplant spleen, lymph node, or MLR CFSE-low populations of the donor or recipient. The cumulative frequency of alloreactive clones was calculated as a percentage of all sequences, weighted by copy number. TCRdb holds this immuneACCESS table with in-frame rearrangements only. Some clones are missing; in checked studies, unresolved V genes explain under half, and the rest has no known cause. V and J calls plus clone size are reproduced from that table; the DNA served to infer D and trimming. For this sample the table gives 9,500 to 15,000 clones, of which 35% were detected only once. The ten biggest clones cover about 3.4% of the sample.

The specimen was alloreactive CD8+ T cells from a mixed lymphocyte reaction culture, collected before intestinal transplant. What the cell subset or site label conveys for this sample: CFSE-low proliferating T cells sorted from roughly 6-day pre-transplant mixed lymphocyte reaction (GvH or HvG direction). The chain links TRBV27 with TRBJ2-7, with TRBD2 identical over 9 junction bases. The TCR comes from a human patient who received an intestinal transplant. DNA sequence: TGTGCCAGCAGTTTATGGCGGGAGGGCCGCTACGAGCAGTACTTC. Its protein is CASSLWREGRYEQYF.